This T cell receptor beta chain was retrieved from a study of blood T cell repertoires in COVID-19. As for the study in general: Some COVID-19 samples were acute and others convalescent; all came from the United States, Italy and Spain. T cells, B-cell-depleted T cells, or PBMCs supplied cDNA or gDNA.

The recovered donors of Cohort 3 showed two negative PCRs, clearance, or symptom resolution. From germline, CDR1 is MDHEN and CDR2 SYDVKM. V lost 6 bases to trimming and J lost 1 base, with 15 bases between them. The length of the CDR3 is 15 residues. Original methodology: Quantification of nucleated cells was approximated via reference gene primer amplification. Assay used: immunoSEQ multiplex PCR; TCRdb lists only in-frame clones, some missing. V and J calls and clone size are copied from that table; D and trimming were computed from the DNA. The repertoire includes about 130,000 clones, approximately 86% of them detected once, and roughly 2.2% sits in the top ten.

The chain carries TRBV28 and TRBJ1-2, with a weak D call TRBD1 (5 bases). The specimen sequenced was PBMCs or T cells enriched from blood (not recorded which). The source is a woman between 45 and 60 years old who had recovered from COVID-19. The CDR3 loop reads CASSLTAPFNYGYTF. In nucleotides, the CDR3 is TGTGCCAGCAGCCTGACAGCGCCGTTTAACTATGGCTACACCTTC.